This TCR beta chain is drawn from a study of CD8 T cells in Susac syndrome (dated by TCRdb to the late 2010s). The study in broad terms: Among the Susac syndrome patients who were sequenced, clinically active disease was present in roughly six and clinical remission was observed in roughly 8. Whether CD8+ T cell activation and differentiation in Susac syndrome was antigen driven was tested using repertoire sequencing. Susac syndrome patients were therapy-naive, on corticosteroids (some also receiving IVIg), or on IVIg alone at blood withdrawal.

Turning to this clonotype: What this receptor recognizes is not known. No much larger clonotype is one base removed from it; base qualities were not supplied.

V loses 5 bases, J loses 0 bases, and the germline ends lie 20 bases apart. CDR1 and CDR2, per the germline V gene, are MGHRA and YSYEKL. From the cysteine up to the phenylalanine, the CDR3 has a length of 18 residues. Solely the CDR3 DNA is kept, with 54 bases framed from the first base. Peripheral blood CD8+ and CD4+ T cells from healthy donors, Susac syndrome patients and multiple sclerosis patients were profiled using high-throughput TCR beta sequencing. The Susac syndrome patients fulfilled recently defined diagnostic criteria for definite or probable disease. Bulk CD8+ and CD4+ T cells were purified magnetically by negative isolation, whereas CD8+ TEMRA cells were enriched by FACS. Blood was drawn into EDTA tubes, processed within 24 hours, and PBMCs were isolated by density gradient centrifugation. PBMCs intended for TCR sequencing were frozen in liquid nitrogen and were later thawed in a 37 degrees C water bath. Purity of sorted or isolated CD4+, CD8+ and CD8+ TEMRA cells was at least 90%.

RNA was extracted using the RNeasy kit, and about 0.45 to 1 ug of the RNA was reverse transcribed with random hexamers. The immunoSEQ multiplex PCR assay, which covers 54 Vbeta and 13 Jbeta segments, was used to amplify TCR beta CDR3 regions. PCR amplification bias was corrected using a synthetic template baseline for primer optimization and computational correction. In the paper's pipeline: Reads were assigned to V, D and J genes according to IMGT and analyzed in immunoSEQ Analyzer, with only productive sequences retained. To calculate clonality, Shannon entropy was normalized by log2 of the number of productive unique sequences and then subtracted from one. For each patient and control, public and private clones were evaluated within the 100 most prevalent clones. Susac-specific clones were defined as absent from healthy and MS cohorts, 800 to 1,200 published viral clones and other ImmuneACCESS disease sequences. TCRdb trimmed the raw reads at Q25, called clones with MiXCR and kept productive beta chains. Merged by CDR3 protein, the rows form single entries marked with the most common genes and DNA. The V and J calls were determined by TCRdb, not by the authors. The sample table lists about 180,000 distinct CDR3 sequences, over 90% of them with a count of one. Of the sample, around 0.1% falls within the top ten clones.

Broader findings and caveats from the paper: The study acknowledged that relatively few individuals were included in the TCR sequencing and HLA analysis. No clonal expansion was detected in the CD4+ T cell repertoire of Susac syndrome patients.

The source material was CD4+ T cells from PBMCs. The sequence derives from a human donor with Susac syndrome. The sequence links TRBV4-1 to TRBJ1-3, with the D gene not clear enough to name. The CDR3 region has the sequence CASSFQPPNLRSGNTIYF. The base sequence is TGCGCCAGCAGCTTCCAACCCCCTAATCTTCGCTCTGGAAACACCATATATTTT.